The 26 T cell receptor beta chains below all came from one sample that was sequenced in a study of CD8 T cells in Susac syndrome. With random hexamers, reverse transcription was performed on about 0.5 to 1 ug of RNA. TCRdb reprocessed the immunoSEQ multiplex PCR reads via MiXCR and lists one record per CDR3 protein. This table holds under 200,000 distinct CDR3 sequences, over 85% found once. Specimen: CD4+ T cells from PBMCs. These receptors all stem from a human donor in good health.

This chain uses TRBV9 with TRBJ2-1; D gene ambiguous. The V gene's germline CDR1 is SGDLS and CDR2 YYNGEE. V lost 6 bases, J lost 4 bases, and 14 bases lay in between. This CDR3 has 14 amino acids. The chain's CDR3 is CASTDGQVYNEQFF. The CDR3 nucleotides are TGTGCCAGCACCGACGGGCAGGTGTACAATGAGCAGTTCTTC. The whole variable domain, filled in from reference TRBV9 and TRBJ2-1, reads DSGVTQTPKHLITATGQRVTLRCSPRSGDLSVYWYQQSLDQGLQFLIQYYNGEERAKGNILERFSAQQFPDLHSELNLSSLELGDSALYFCASTDGQVYNEQFFGPGTRLTVL.

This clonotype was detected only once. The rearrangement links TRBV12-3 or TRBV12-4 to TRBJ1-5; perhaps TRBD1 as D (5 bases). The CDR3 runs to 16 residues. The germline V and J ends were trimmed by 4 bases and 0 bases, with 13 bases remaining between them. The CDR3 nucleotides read TGTGCCAGCAGTTGGGGCAGGCCCTATAGCAATCAGCCCCAGCATTTT. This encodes CASSWGRPYSNQPQHF.

The CDR3 DNA reads as TGTGCCAGCGAGCTTGGTAGCTCCTATAATTCACCCCTCCACTTT. Its protein product is CASELGSSYNSPLHF. This chain links TRBV12-3 or TRBV12-4 with TRBJ1-6; D uncertain. CDR3 length equals 15 residues. Trimming took 8 bases from V and 0 from J, leaving 11 bases between them.

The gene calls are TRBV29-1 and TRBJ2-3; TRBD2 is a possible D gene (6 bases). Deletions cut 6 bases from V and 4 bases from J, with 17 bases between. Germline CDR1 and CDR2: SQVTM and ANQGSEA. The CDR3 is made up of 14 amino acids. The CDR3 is CSVPGTPKADTQYF. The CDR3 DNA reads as TGCAGCGTCCCGGGGACTCCCAAGGCAGATACGCAGTATTTT.

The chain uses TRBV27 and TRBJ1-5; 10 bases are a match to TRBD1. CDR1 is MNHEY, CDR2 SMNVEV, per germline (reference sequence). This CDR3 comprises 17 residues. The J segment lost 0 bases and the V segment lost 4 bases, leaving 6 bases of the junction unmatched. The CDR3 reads CASSWGTGDHSNQPQHF. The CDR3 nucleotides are TGTGCCAGCAGTTGGGGGACAGGGGACCATAGCAATCAGCCCCAGCATTTT.

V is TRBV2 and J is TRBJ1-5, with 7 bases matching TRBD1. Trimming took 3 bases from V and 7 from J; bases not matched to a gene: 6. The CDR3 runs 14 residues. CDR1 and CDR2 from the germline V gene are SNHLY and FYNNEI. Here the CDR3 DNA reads TGTGCCAGCAGTGACAGACAGGGAAAACAGCCCCAGCATTTT. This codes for CASSDRQGKQPQHF.

The CDR3, as DNA: TGTGCCAGTAGTATAGATCGTACCTTACGGGGATACAATCAGCCCCAGCATTTT. It specifies CASSIDRTLRGYNQPQHF. This sequence joins TRBV19 and TRBJ1-5; D uncertain. The CDR3 is 18 residues long. V gave up 0 bases and J gave up 3 bases, with 18 bases separating them. Germline assignment: CDR1 LNHDA and CDR2 SQIVND (reference sequence).

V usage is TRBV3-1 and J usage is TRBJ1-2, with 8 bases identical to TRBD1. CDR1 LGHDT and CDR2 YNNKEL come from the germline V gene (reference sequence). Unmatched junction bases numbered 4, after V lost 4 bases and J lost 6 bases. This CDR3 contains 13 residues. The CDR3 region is CASSLTGQDGYTF. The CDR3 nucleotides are TGTGCCAGCAGCCTTACGGGACAGGATGGCTACACCTTC.

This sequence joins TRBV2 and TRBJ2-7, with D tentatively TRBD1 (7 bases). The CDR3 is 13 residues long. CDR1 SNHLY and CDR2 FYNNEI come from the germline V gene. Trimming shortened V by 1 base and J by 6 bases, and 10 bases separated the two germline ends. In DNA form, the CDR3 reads TGTGCCAGCAGTGAAGGGAGGGGGCGCGAGCAGTACGTC. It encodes CASSEGRGREQYV.

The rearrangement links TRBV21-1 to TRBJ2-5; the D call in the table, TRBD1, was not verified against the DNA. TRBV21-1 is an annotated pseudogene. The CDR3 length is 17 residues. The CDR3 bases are TGTGCCAGCAGCCTCGTAGGACACAGAGCCCCGCAAGAGACCCAGTACTTC. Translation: CASSLVGHRAPQETQYF.

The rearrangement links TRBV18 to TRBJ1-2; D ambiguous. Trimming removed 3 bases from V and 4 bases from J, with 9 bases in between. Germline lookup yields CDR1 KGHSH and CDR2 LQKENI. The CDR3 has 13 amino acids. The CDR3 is CASSPDAGYGYTF. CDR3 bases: TGTGCCAGCTCACCGGACGCTGGCTATGGCTACACCTTC.

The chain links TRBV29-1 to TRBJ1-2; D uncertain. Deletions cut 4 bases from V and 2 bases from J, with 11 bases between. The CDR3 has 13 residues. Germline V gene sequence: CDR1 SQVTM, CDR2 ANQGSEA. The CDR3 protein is CSVALGGNYGYTF. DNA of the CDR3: TGCAGCGTTGCCCTTGGAGGGAACTATGGCTACACCTTC.

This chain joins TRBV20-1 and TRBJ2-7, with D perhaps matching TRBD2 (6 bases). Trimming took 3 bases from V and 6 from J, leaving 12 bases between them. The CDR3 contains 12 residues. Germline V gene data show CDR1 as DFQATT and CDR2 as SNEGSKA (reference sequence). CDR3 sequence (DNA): TGCAGTGCTAGGTCGGGGGTGGGCGAGCAGTACTTC. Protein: CSARSGVGEQYF.

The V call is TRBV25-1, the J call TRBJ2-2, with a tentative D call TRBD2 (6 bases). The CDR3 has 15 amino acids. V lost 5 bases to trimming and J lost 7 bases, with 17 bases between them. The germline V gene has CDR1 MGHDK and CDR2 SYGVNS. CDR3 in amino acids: CASSRGTGSHGELFF. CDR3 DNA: TGTGCCAGCAGTCGCGGGACGGGATCTCACGGGGAGCTGTTTTTT.

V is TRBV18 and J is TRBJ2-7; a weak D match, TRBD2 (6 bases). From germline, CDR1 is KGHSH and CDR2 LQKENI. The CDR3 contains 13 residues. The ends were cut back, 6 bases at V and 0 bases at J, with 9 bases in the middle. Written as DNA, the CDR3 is TGTGCCAGCTCTGACGGGGGCTCCTACGAGCAGTACTTC. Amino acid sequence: CASSDGGSYEQYF.

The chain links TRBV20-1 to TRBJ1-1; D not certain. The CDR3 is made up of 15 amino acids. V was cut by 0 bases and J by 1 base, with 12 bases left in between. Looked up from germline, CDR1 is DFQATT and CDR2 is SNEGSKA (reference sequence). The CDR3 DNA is TGCAGTGCTAGAGAGGATCATCGGGGGAACACTGAAGCTTTCTTT. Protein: CSAREDHRGNTEAFF.

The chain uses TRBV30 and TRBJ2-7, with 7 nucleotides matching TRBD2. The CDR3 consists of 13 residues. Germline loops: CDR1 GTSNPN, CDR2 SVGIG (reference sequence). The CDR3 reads CGASGKSSYEQYV. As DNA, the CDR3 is TGCGGCGCTAGCGGAAAAAGCTCCTACGAGCAGTACGTC.

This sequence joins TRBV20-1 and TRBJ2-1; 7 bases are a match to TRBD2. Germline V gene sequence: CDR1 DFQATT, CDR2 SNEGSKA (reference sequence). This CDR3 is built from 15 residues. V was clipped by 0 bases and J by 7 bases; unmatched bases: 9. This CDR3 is CSARDSREGWNEQFF. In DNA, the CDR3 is TGCAGTGCTAGAGATTCGAGGGAGGGGTGGAATGAGCAGTTCTTC.

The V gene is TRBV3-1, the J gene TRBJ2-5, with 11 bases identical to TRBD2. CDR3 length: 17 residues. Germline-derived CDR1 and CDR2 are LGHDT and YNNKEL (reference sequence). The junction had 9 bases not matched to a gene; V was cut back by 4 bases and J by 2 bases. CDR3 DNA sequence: TGTGCCAGCAGCCCAACCCCGACTAGCGGGGAGCAAGAGACCCAGTACTTC. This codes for CASSPTPTSGEQETQYF.

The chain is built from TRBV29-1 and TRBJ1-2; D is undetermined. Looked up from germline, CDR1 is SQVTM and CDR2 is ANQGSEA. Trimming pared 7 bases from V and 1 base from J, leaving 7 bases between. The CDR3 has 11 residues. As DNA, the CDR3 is TGCAGCGCCGAATATAACTATGGCTACACCTTC. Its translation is CSAEYNYGYTF. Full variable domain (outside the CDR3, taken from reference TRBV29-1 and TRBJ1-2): SAVISQKPSRDICQRGTSLTIQCQVDSQVTMMFWYRQQPGQSLTLIATANQGSEATYESGFVIDKFPISRPNLTFSTLTVSNMSPEDSSIYLCSAEYNYGYTFGSGTRLTVV.

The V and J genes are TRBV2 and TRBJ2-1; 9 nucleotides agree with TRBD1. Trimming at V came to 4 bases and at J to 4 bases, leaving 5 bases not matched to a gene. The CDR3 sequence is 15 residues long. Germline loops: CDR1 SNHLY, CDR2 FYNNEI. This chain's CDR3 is CASSAGTGNYNEQFF. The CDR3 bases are TGTGCCAGCAGTGCCGGGACAGGGAATTACAATGAGCAGTTCTTC.

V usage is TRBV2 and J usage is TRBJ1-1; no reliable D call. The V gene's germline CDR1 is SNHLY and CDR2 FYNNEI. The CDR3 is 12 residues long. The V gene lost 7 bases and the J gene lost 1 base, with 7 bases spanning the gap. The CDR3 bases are TGTGCCAGCACCATCCAGAACACTGAAGCTTTCTTT. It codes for CASTIQNTEAFF.

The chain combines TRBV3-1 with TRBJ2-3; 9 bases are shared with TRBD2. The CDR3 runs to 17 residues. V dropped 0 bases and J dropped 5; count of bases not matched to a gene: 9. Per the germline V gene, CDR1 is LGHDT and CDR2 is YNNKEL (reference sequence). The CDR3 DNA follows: TGTGCCAGCAGCCAAGATCGGGGCGGGGGGGCCGAAGATACGCAGTATTTT. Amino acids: CASSQDRGGGAEDTQYF.

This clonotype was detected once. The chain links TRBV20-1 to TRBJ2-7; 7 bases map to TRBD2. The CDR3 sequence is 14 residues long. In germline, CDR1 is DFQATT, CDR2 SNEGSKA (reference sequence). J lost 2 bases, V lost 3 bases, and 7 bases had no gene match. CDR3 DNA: TGCAGTGCTAGGGGATGGCGGGGGACCTACGAGCAGTACTTC. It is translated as CSARGWRGTYEQYF.

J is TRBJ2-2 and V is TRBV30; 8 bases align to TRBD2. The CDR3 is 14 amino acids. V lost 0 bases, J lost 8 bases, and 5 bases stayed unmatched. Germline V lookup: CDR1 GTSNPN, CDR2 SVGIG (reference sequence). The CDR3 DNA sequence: TGTGCCTGGAGTGTGGGACTAGTCGGTGGGGAGCTGTTTTTT. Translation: CAWSVGLVGGELFF.

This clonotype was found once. Here the CDR3 reads CASRLQGAEEKLFF. The CDR3 DNA sequence: TGTGCCAGCAGGTTACAGGGGGCTGAGGAAAAACTGTTTTTT. V is TRBV27 and J is TRBJ1-4; 9 bases map to TRBD1. Germline V lookup: CDR1 MNHEY, CDR2 SMNVEV (reference sequence). With 6 bases clipped from V and 8 bases from J, the junction kept 7 bases outside the gene matches. The CDR3 contains 14 residues.